The rows below give T cell receptor beta chains drawn from one sample of a study of cytomegalovirus exposure and HLA in healthy donors. Generated by immunoSEQ multiplex PCR, the TCRdb table keeps only in-frame clones and is missing some. The repertoire has some 44,000 clones, about nine tenths of them found once; the top ten carry about 8%. The sample was PBMCs. These receptors all come from a woman aged 40 to 50 in good health and CMV-seropositive. Both conserved end residues are part of each CDR3. A D gene is named only where the DNA matches it firmly. For some rows the clone size is stated as once, few or many, or as a class when expanded; others skip it.

TRBJ2-7	TRBV13	NA	TRBD1	TGTGCCAGCAGTTCTCGGGACAGGGGATACGAGCAGTACTTC	CASSSRDRGYEQYF
TRBJ1-5	TRBV28	few	TRBD1	TGTGCCAGCAGCACGACAGGGGGCAATCAGCCCCAGCATTTT	CASSTTGGNQPQHF
TRBJ2-1	TRBV7-2	NA	TRBD2	TGTGCCAGCAGCCCAGGGACCGGGACTATTTTGGGCGAGCAGTTCTTC	CASSPGTGTILGEQFF
TRBJ2-1	TRBV10-1	NA	NA	TGCGCCAGCAGTGAGGCAGGGACCTACAATGAGCAGTTCTTC	CASSEAGTYNEQFF
TRBJ2-7	TRBV10-2	NA	TRBD1	TGCGCCAGCAGTGGGACAGGTCGGCCGGACGAGCAGTACTTC	CASSGTGRPDEQYF
TRBJ1-5	TRBV28	NA	NA	TGTGCCAGCAATACCAGGGTGCAGCCCCAGCATTTT	CASNTRVQPQHF
TRBJ1-1	TRBV19	NA	TRBD1	TGTGCCAGTGGTCAGGGGGTGAACACTGAAGCTTTCTTT	CASGQGVNTEAFF
TRBJ2-3	TRBV29-1	NA	NA	TGCAGCTTTCGGACAGACACAGATACGCAGTATTTT	CSFRTDTDTQYF
TRBJ1-6	TRBV5-1	NA	TRBD1	TGCGCCAGCAGCTTGACACAGGGGAATTCACCCCTCCACTTT	CASSLTQGNSPLHF
TRBJ2-7	TRBV19	NA	TRBD1	TGTGCCAGTAGTTACAGGGGGAGCTCCTACGAGCAGTACTTC	CASSYRGSSYEQYF
TRBJ1-1	TRBV28	NA	NA	TGTGCCAGCAGCCCCAGGATTCACACTGAAGCTTTCTTT	CASSPRIHTEAFF
TRBJ2-7	TRBV11-1	NA	NA	TGTGCCAGCAGCTTAGCCGTCGGAGGATACGAGCAGTACTTC	CASSLAVGGYEQYF
TRBJ2-1	TRBV7-6	NA	TRBD2	TGTGCCAGCAGCTTGGGTAGCGGGAGTGGCAATGAGCAGTTCTTC	CASSLGSGSGNEQFF
TRBJ2-5	TRBV2	NA	NA	TGTGCCAGCAGTGTATCCCGACAACCAGAGACCCAGTACTTC	CASSVSRQPETQYF
TRBJ2-3	TRBV28	NA	TRBD2	TGTGCCAGCAGTTTCCCGACTAGCGGGTCGTCCACAGATACGCAGTATTTT	CASSFPTSGSSTDTQYF
TRBJ2-7	TRBV28	NA	NA	TGTGCCAGCAGGCGCGCCCAGGGGCGGGAGCAGTACTTC	CASRRAQGREQYF
TRBJ1-4	TRBV27	NA	NA	TGTGCCAGCAGCCGAAATCCCAGGGGATCTAATGAAAAACTGTTTTTT	CASSRNPRGSNEKLFF
TRBJ1-2	TRBV6-5	NA	NA	TGTGCCAGCAGCCCCGGGAGCGGCGCTAACTATGGCTACACCTTC	CASSPGSGANYGYTF
TRBJ2-3	TRBV5-1	NA	NA	TGCGCCAGCAGCTTCGGGCTTGTTGGTGGGAGTGCAGATACGCAGTATTTT	CASSFGLVGGSADTQYF
TRBJ1-5	TRBV19	NA	TRBD1	TGTGCCAGTAGTATAGCGGGCAGGGGGCGCTTGGGGGTGGGCAATCAGCCCCAGCATTTT	CASSIAGRGRLGVGNQPQHF
TRBJ1-1	TRBV9	NA	TRBD1	TGTGCCAGCAGCGTAGATAACAGGGGAAGTGAGACGGCTTTCTTT	CASSVDNRGSETAFF
TRBJ1-4	TRBV25-1	NA	NA	TGTGCCAGCAGTGTTGCAGGCCTGGAAAAACTGTTTTTT	CASSVAGLEKLFF
TRBJ2-4	TRBV6-1	once	NA	TGTGCCAGCAGGGAGGGATCAACCGGGAACATTCAGTACTTC	CASREGSTGNIQYF
TRBJ2-3	TRBV2	once	TRBD2	TGTGCCAGCAGTGAAGACAAACTAGCGTTGTTGGATACGCAGTATTTT	CASSEDKLALLDTQYF
TRBJ1-6	TRBV7-9	once	NA	TGTGCCAGCAGCTTAGGTGTAGGGGATTCACCCCTCCACTTT	CASSLGVGDSPLHF
TRBJ2-5	TRBV6-5	NA	NA	TGTGCCAGCAGTTCTCACAGCAAACGGGAGACCCAGTACTTC	CASSSHSKRETQYF
TRBJ2-1	TRBV9	NA	NA	TGTGCCAGCAGCGTAGCGGGTCCCCCCCATGAGCAGTTCTTC	CASSVAGPPHEQFF
TRBJ2-1	TRBV6-4	NA	NA	TGTGCCAGCAGTGACACAGGGAAGCATGAGCAGTTCTTC	CASSDTGKHEQFF
TRBJ2-3	TRBV19	NA	NA	TGTGCCAGTAGTATCCGCGGGAGCACAGATACGCAGTATTTT	CASSIRGSTDTQYF
TRBJ2-7	TRBV19	once	NA	TGTGCCAGTAGTCTGAAAACAGGGTCCCCTACCTACGAGCAGTACTTC	CASSLKTGSPTYEQYF
TRBJ2-1	TRBV29-1	NA	NA	TGCAGCGTTGAACGAGAGAGGGAGCAGTTCTTC	CSVEREREQFF
TRBJ2-2	TRBV5-4	few	NA	TGTGCCAGCAGCTTGCACTCCACCGGGGAGCTGTTTTTT	CASSLHSTGELFF
TRBJ2-3	TRBV19	NA	NA	TGTGCCAGTGCCGAGTACGGTCCTACAGATACGCAGTATTTT	CASAEYGPTDTQYF
TRBJ1-1	TRBV11-2	medium-sized	NA	TGTGCCAGCAGCTTAGATCTCGGTGGGGGCCAGGCTGAAGCTTTCTTT	CASSLDLGGGQAEAFF
TRBJ2-5	TRBV5-1	NA	NA	TGCGCCAGCAGCTTGGGACAGACCCCCGGGGAGACCCAGTACTTC	CASSLGQTPGETQYF
TRBJ1-3	TRBV30	NA	NA	TGTGCCTGGAGTACCCAGGGACTCTCTGGAAACACCATATATTTT	CAWSTQGLSGNTIYF
TRBJ1-1	TRBV7-9	few	NA	TGTGCCAGCAGCTTAGAAGGCAGGATAAACACTGAAGCTTTCTTT	CASSLEGRINTEAFF
TRBJ2-5	TRBV19	NA	NA	TGTGCCACCCGCGGGTCCCAAGAGACCCAGTACTTC	CATRGSQETQYF
TRBJ1-1	TRBV27	NA	TRBD1	TGTGCCAGCAGTTTGTTCACAGGGGAAAGCACTGAAGCTTTCTTT	CASSLFTGESTEAFF
TRBJ1-1	TRBV29-1	NA	TRBD1	TGCAGCGTTGACCGTCTTGTGGGCAGGGGGTACACTGAAGCTTTCTTT	CSVDRLVGRGYTEAFF
TRBJ2-2	TRBV5-1	NA	NA	TGCGCCAGCAGAAGGGGGACATGCGCGAACACCGGGGAGCTGTTTTTT	CASRRGTCANTGELFF
TRBJ2-7	TRBV5-1	once	TRBD2	TGCGCCAGCAGCTTGGCTAGCGGGACGTACGAGCAGTACTTC	CASSLASGTYEQYF
TRBJ1-4	TRBV28	once	NA	TGTGCCAGCAGTTCCCGTCCTGCAACTAATGAAAAACTGTTTTTT	CASSSRPATNEKLFF
TRBJ1-2	TRBV10-2	NA	NA	TGCGCCAGCAGTGGCGGCACTAACTATGGCTACACCTTC	CASSGGTNYGYTF
TRBJ1-5	TRBV19	NA	TRBD1	TGTGCCAGTATCCCCTTTGGACAGGGGGTTCCGAATCAGCCCCAGCATTTT	CASIPFGQGVPNQPQHF
TRBJ1-4	TRBV4-1	NA	TRBD1	TGCGCCAGCAGCCAAAGTACGACAGGGGATAATGAAAAACTGTTTTTT	CASSQSTTGDNEKLFF
TRBJ2-7	TRBV2	NA	NA	TGTGCCAGCAGTGACGGGCAGGGTGGGCACTACGAGCAGTACTTC	CASSDGQGGHYEQYF